These 26 T cell receptor beta chains originate from one sample sequenced in a study of T cell repertoires in cytomegalovirus infection. TCRdb reprocessed the reads via MiXCR and lists one record per CDR3 protein. The table includes some 150,000 distinct CDR3 sequences, more than 25% detected once. No antigen is known for these receptors. Source: CD8+ T cells from cultured PBMCs, taken from culture after CMV antigen stimulation. These receptors originate from a human donor in good health (CMV status not recorded). Some clones in this sample may be carry-over from other donors' samples.

The genes are TRBV4-1 and TRBJ1-4; no clear D. V lost 3 bases to trimming and J lost 0 bases, with 8 bases between them. Germline V lookup: CDR1 MGHRA, CDR2 YSYEKL. This CDR3 has 15 amino acids. The CDR3 sequence is CASSHTGTTNEKLFF. In DNA, the CDR3 is TGCGCCAGCAGCCACACCGGGACAACTAATGAAAAACTGTTTTTT.

J is TRBJ2-7 and V is TRBV5-6, with D perhaps matching TRBD1 or TRBD2 (5 bases each). Germline lookup yields CDR1 SGHDT and CDR2 YYEEEE. Between the trimmed V and J ends, which lost 3 bases and 7 bases, there was a span of 17 bases. The length of the CDR3 is 14 residues. This CDR3 is CASSWDRNFAEQYF. As DNA, the CDR3 is TGTGCCAGCAGCTGGGACCGTAATTTTGCGGAGCAGTACTTC. Using reference TRBV5-6 and TRBJ2-7 for the parts outside the CDR3, the full variable domain is DAGVTQSPTHLIKTRGQQVTLRCSPKSGHDTVSWYQQALGQGPQFIFQYYEEEERQRGNFPDRFSGHQFPNYSSELNVNALLLGDSALYLCASSWDRNFAEQYFGPGTRLTVT.

J is TRBJ2-3 and V is TRBV12-3 or TRBV12-4; no clear D. The CDR3 sequence is 12 residues long. V shed 5 bases and J shed 2 bases, with 5 bases lying between them. The CDR3 spells CASSPHTDTQYF. The CDR3 DNA is TGTGCCAGCAGTCCACACACAGATACGCAGTATTTT.

V and J are TRBV24-1 and TRBJ2-1; 8 positions agree with TRBD2. The CDR3 runs to 15 residues. In germline, CDR1 is KGHDR, CDR2 SFDVKD. Trimming at V came to 1 base and at J to 10 bases, leaving 8 bases not matched to a gene. DNA for the CDR3: TGTGCCACCAGTGATTTAAGAGCGGGGGACCGGGAGCAGTTCTTC. Translating it yields CATSDLRAGDREQFF.

The sample holds many counts of this clonotype. The chain links TRBV12-3 or TRBV12-4 to TRBJ2-3; 8 nucleotides match TRBD1. After removal of 6 bases from V and 4 bases from J, the junction contained 9 bases not matched to a gene. The CDR3 loop spans 15 amino acids. CDR3 protein: CASRSDRGAPDTQYF. The CDR3 DNA follows: TGTGCCAGCAGGTCCGACAGGGGAGCCCCAGATACGCAGTATTTT.

The table lists this clonotype with a few counts. The chain couples TRBV20-1 to TRBJ1-1, with a weak D call TRBD1 (6 bases). V was trimmed by 2 bases and J by 10 bases, leaving 23 bases between them. This CDR3 region has 15 residues. Germline loops: CDR1 DFQATT, CDR2 SNEGSKA (reference sequence). The CDR3: CSARRGVQGMRGAFF. CDR3 DNA: TGCAGTGCTAGAAGGGGCGTCCAGGGGATGCGGGGAGCTTTCTTT.

The chain couples TRBV6-2 or TRBV6-3 to TRBJ1-5; tentative D call: TRBD1 (5 bases). This CDR3 comprises 17 residues. Trimming pared 0 bases from V and 0 bases from J, leaving 12 bases between. Germline V gene sequence: CDR1 MNHEY, CDR2 SVGEGT. The chain's CDR3 is CASSYSLSGHSNQPQHF. The CDR3 nucleotides are TGTGCCAGCAGTTACTCGCTTTCAGGGCATAGCAATCAGCCCCAGCATTTT.

The table lists this clonotype with many counts. The chain recombines TRBV27 with TRBJ1-1; D remains unclear. Trimming pared 5 bases from V and 7 bases from J, leaving 17 bases between. Germline V gene data show CDR1 as MNHEY and CDR2 as SMNVEV (reference sequence). The CDR3 is 14 amino acids. The CDR3 region is CASSPQRWSDEAFF. Written as DNA, the CDR3 is TGTGCCAGCAGTCCCCAACGATGGAGTGATGAAGCTTTCTTT.

There are a few counts of this clonotype. The V call is TRBV10-3, the J call TRBJ1-2, with D possibly matching TRBD1 (5 bases). V lost 3 bases and J 0 bases, leaving 11 bases between the germline ends. The CDR3 covers 15 residues. CDR1 and CDR2 from the germline V gene are ENHRY and SYGVKD. CDR3 in amino acids: CAISEGTSTNYGYTF. CDR3 coding DNA: TGTGCCATCAGTGAAGGGACCTCGACTAACTATGGCTACACCTTC.

There are a few counts of this clonotype. The rearrangement links TRBV7-8 to TRBJ2-2, with a weak D call TRBD2 (6 bases). V lost 7 bases and J lost 4, with 16 bases in between. Germline V gene lookup returns CDR1 SGHVS and CDR2 FQNEAQ. The CDR3 sequence is 15 residues long. The CDR3 protein is CASTSGTQSTGELFF. The CDR3 nucleotides read TGTGCCAGCACCTCCGGGACTCAAAGCACCGGGGAGCTGTTTTTT.

This clonotype was recorded a few times. The genes are TRBV12-3 or TRBV12-4 and TRBJ1-2; D is ambiguous. The CDR3 covers 12 residues. Trimming removed 1 base from V and 8 bases from J, with 8 bases in between. For the CDR3, the DNA is TGTGCCAGCAGTTTAGTGGAAGCGGGCTACACCTTC. Translated, it gives CASSLVEAGYTF.

The table lists this clonotype with a few counts. V and J are TRBV20-1 and TRBJ2-7; 9 bases line up with TRBD2. This CDR3 is built from 14 residues. Germline V gives CDR1 DFQATT, CDR2 SNEGSKA (reference sequence). The V gene end was trimmed by 7 bases and the J gene end by 2 bases; junction bases not matched to a gene: 9. CDR3 residues: CSVGSGGLTYEQYF. CDR3 nucleotides: TGCAGTGTAGGGAGCGGGGGGCTCACCTACGAGCAGTACTTC.

This clonotype has a handful of counts. This sequence joins TRBV7-3 and TRBJ2-5, with D unresolved. Germline V lookup: CDR1 SGHTA, CDR2 FQGTGA. The ends were cut back, 2 bases at V and 5 bases at J, with 15 bases in the middle. The CDR3 length is 15 residues. The CDR3 spells CASSLFVLDGETQYF. The DNA for the CDR3 is TGTGCCAGCAGCTTATTTGTGTTGGATGGGGAGACCCAGTACTTC.

The chain combines TRBV6-5 with TRBJ2-1; TRBD1 matches at 9 bases. Germline lookup yields CDR1 MNHEY and CDR2 SVGAGI. The CDR3 totals 13 residues. With 7 bases clipped from V and 7 bases from J, the junction kept 5 bases outside the gene matches. CDR3 in DNA: TGTGCCAGCACGTCCGGGACAGGGAATGAGCAGTTCTTC. Translation: CASTSGTGNEQFF.

This chain joins TRBV7-6 and TRBJ2-1; a possible D gene is TRBD2 (6 bases). V was pared by 3 bases and J by 5 bases, with 11 bases between. The CDR3 contains 14 residues. Germline-derived CDR1 and CDR2 are SGHVS and FNYEAQ. In nucleotides, the CDR3 is TGTGCCAGCAGCTTTTCCCAGCGGGACAATGAGCAGTTCTTC. Protein: CASSFSQRDNEQFF.

This rearrangement joins TRBV7-8 to TRBJ2-7, with D possibly TRBD1 on 6 matching bases. Germline V gene lookup returns CDR1 SGHVS and CDR2 FQNEAQ. This CDR3 region has 14 residues. Trimming cost V 1 base and J 3 bases, with 10 bases left between them. Here the CDR3 reads CASSLGTRGYEQYF. For the CDR3, the DNA is TGTGCCAGCAGCTTAGGAACCAGGGGCTACGAGCAGTACTTC.

This chain connects TRBV27 to TRBJ2-7; no clear D gene. The V end lost 7 bases, the J end lost 6 bases, and 22 bases lay between the germline ends. The CDR3 totals 15 residues. Germline lookup yields CDR1 MNHEY and CDR2 SMNVEV (reference sequence). Written as DNA, the CDR3 is TGTGCCAGCACCTCCTCGGTAGCCCGCCGTGGCGAGCAGTACTTC. Amino acid sequence: CASTSSVARRGEQYF.

This clonotype was counted ten times or more. The rearrangement joins TRBV5-4 to TRBJ1-2; D is perhaps TRBD1 (5 bases). Trimming cost V 2 bases and J 2 bases, with 7 bases left between them. This CDR3 contains 13 residues. The germline V gene encodes CDR1 SGHNT and CDR2 YYREEE (reference sequence). The CDR3 here is CASSLAGNYGYTF. DNA of the CDR3: TGTGCCAGCAGCTTAGCAGGGAACTATGGCTACACCTTC.

Ten or more counts support this clonotype. The V gene is TRBV7-2, the J gene TRBJ2-5, with 13 bases lining up with TRBD2. J lost 5 bases, V lost 2 bases, and 11 bases had no gene match. The CDR3 contains 18 residues. Per the germline V gene, CDR1 is SGHTA and CDR2 is FQGNSA. The CDR3 protein is CASSLMGLAGSLGETQYF. The CDR3 bases are TGTGCCAGCAGCTTAATGGGACTAGCGGGATCCTTGGGGGAGACCCAGTACTTC.

In its sample, this clonotype was seen a few times. This chain uses TRBV5-1 with TRBJ1-1; tentative D call: TRBD1 (6 bases). The CDR3 contains 13 residues. V was cut by 4 bases and J by 3 bases, with 10 bases left in between. The germline CDR1 and CDR2 sequences are SGHRS and YFSETQ. CDR3 protein: CASSGTGYTEAFF. In nucleotides, the CDR3 is TGCGCCAGCAGCGGAACAGGGTACACTGAAGCTTTCTTT. Full variable domain (outside the CDR3, taken from reference TRBV5-1 and TRBJ1-1): KAGVTQTPRYLIKTRGQQVTLSCSPISGHRSVSWYQQTPGQGLQFLFEYFSETQRNKGNFPGRFSGRQFSNSRSEMNVSTLELGDSALYLCASSGTGYTEAFFGQGTRLTVV.

V and J are TRBV7-6 and TRBJ2-1; 10 bases agree with TRBD2. Germline loops: CDR1 SGHVS, CDR2 FNYEAQ. This CDR3 spans 16 amino acids. J gave up 6 bases and V 1 base, and 6 bases lay outside the gene matches. Written as DNA, the CDR3 is TGTGCCAGCAGCTTAGAGGCTAGCGGGGGCCCCAATGAGCAGTTCTTC. Translating it yields CASSLEASGGPNEQFF.

The chain recombines TRBV7-8 with TRBJ2-1; D remains ambiguous. CDR1 is SGHVS, CDR2 FQNEAQ, per germline. CDR3 size: 13 residues. V lost 5 bases and J 8 bases, leaving 13 bases between the germline ends. The CDR3 coding sequence is TGTGCCAGCAGCCCGCTCCCGTCCGATGAGCAGTTCTTC. Translating gives CASSPLPSDEQFF. Combining the CDR3 with reference TRBV7-8 and TRBJ2-1 gives the whole variable domain GAGVSQSPRYKVAKRGQDVALRCDPISGHVSLFWYQQALGQGPEFLTYFQNEAQLDKSGLPSDRFFAERPEGSVSTLKIQRTQQEDSAVYLCASSPLPSDEQFFGPGTRLTVL.

There are a few counts of this clonotype. The rearrangement joins TRBV7-9 to TRBJ1-5; D gene uncertain. CDR1 and CDR2 from the germline V gene are SEHNR and FQNEAQ (reference sequence). This CDR3 has 17 residues. V was trimmed by 0 bases and J by 2 bases, leaving 14 bases between them. DNA for the CDR3: TGTGCCAGCAGCTTAGCGTATGGCGGGTCGGGCAATCAGCCCCAGCATTTT. It specifies CASSLAYGGSGNQPQHF.

The rearrangement links TRBV11-2 to TRBJ1-1; D may be TRBD1 (5 bases). This CDR3 is built from 13 residues. Trimming left V 6 bases short and J 1 base short, with 9 bases between. CDR1 is SGHAT and CDR2 is FQNNGV in the germline V gene. The CDR3, as DNA: TGTGCCAGCAGTGAGGGGTCGAACACTGAAGCTTTCTTT. Its protein is CASSEGSNTEAFF.

Worth noting for this clonotype: A much more abundant neighbour one base away suggests this may be a read error. The chain carries TRBV7-6 and TRBJ1-3; 9 positions agree with TRBD1. The CDR3 loop spans 14 amino acids. The V gene's germline CDR1 is SGHVS and CDR2 FNYEAQ. This CDR3 reads CASSLLTGGNAIYF. DNA for the CDR3: TGTGCCAGCAGCCTCCTGACAGGGGGAAACGCCATATATTTT. Filled out from reference TRBV7-6 and TRBJ1-3, the complete variable domain reads GAGVSQSPRYKVTKRGQDVALRCDPISGHVSLYWYRQALGQGPEFLTYFNYEAQQDKSGLPNDRFSAERPEGSISTLTIQRTEQRDSAMYRCASSLLTGGNAIYFGEGSWLTVV.

This rearrangement joins TRBV6-5 to TRBJ2-5; TRBD1 is a possible D gene (5 bases). The CDR3 is 14 amino acids. V lost 2 bases, J lost 5 bases, and 12 bases lay in between. Germline V gene sequence: CDR1 MNHEY, CDR2 SVGAGI. The CDR3 here is CASSYDGAGETQYF. In nucleotides, the CDR3 is TGTGCCAGCAGTTACGATGGGGCAGGGGAGACCCAGTACTTC.